This T cell receptor beta chain was profiled in a study of siplizumab effects on memory and regulatory T cells. Points from the study as a whole: Whether proliferating Tregs in siplizumab cultures suppress was not functionally confirmed. Significantly reduced by siplizumab was the cumulative frequency of alloreactive sequences, namely those traceable to unstimulated CD4+ memory cells. The apparent diversity of naive T cells exceeded that of memory cells, and naive T cells seemed to make a major contribution to the alloresponse. Few alloreactive clones mapped to unstimulated subsets.

TCRdb keeps only in-frame clones here, not all; method: immunoSEQ multiplex PCR. Here the sample spans nearly 85,000 clones, approximately 95% being singletons. Remarks on this clone: What it binds is not known.

Germline assignment: CDR1 SGHVS and CDR2 FNYEAQ. The V gene lost 2 bases and the J gene lost 1 base, with 14 bases spanning the gap. The CDR3 is 17 amino acids. This TCR came from a human donor in good health. Sequenced input: CD8+ T cells sorted from blood. V usage is TRBV7-6 and J usage is TRBJ2-2, with D perhaps being TRBD1 or TRBD2 (5 bases each). The chain's CDR3 is CASSLPTRDGNTGELFF. DNA for the CDR3: TGTGCCAGCAGCTTACCCACCCGGGACGGGAACACCGGGGAGCTGTTTTTT.